Presented here are 11 T cell receptor beta chains from one specimen sequenced in a study of identical twins. TCRdb reanalysed the 5' RACE reads using MiXCR and keeps one entry per CDR3 protein. The sample includes some 600,000 distinct CDR3 sequences, 7% to 7.5% of them seen just once. These same data were also listed under a study on yellow fever vaccine responses in identical twins.

The sequencing input was PBMCs. The receptors here all came from a woman aged 18-29 years in good health.

The chain links TRBV7-9 to TRBJ2-7; D assignment may be TRBD1 or TRBD2 (6 bases each). Trimming took 9 bases from V and 5 from J, leaving 20 bases between them. There are 14 residues in the CDR3. In germline, CDR1 is SEHNR, CDR2 FQNEAQ (reference sequence). The chain's CDR3 is CARDDPGAVNEQYV. The DNA of the CDR3 is TGTGCCAGAGACGACCCGGGGGCGGTCAACGAGCAGTACGTC.

In its sample, this clonotype was seen a few times. The chain employs TRBV7-9 and TRBJ2-1; 7 bases are a match to TRBD1. V shed 8 bases, J shed 5 bases, and the junction held 6 bases outside the gene matches. CDR1 is SEHNR, CDR2 FQNEAQ, per germline (reference sequence). The CDR3 spans 13 residues. CDR3 residues: CASRRDRDNEQFF. The CDR3 bases are TGTGCCAGCCGCCGGGACAGAGACAATGAGCAGTTCTTC.

This clonotype has at least ten counts. The genes are TRBV2 and TRBJ2-7; D is uncertain. Germline V gives CDR1 SNHLY, CDR2 FYNNEI. The germline V and J ends were trimmed by 3 bases and 7 bases, with 7 bases remaining between them. The length of the CDR3 is 11 residues. CDR3 sequence: CASSDLGEQYV. CDR3 bases: TGTGCCAGCAGTGATCTGGGGGAGCAGTACGTC.

J is TRBJ2-3 and V is TRBV10-3, with TRBD2 matching over 10 bases. V was pared by 10 bases and J by 0 bases, with 16 bases of the junction left unmatched. The CDR3 is 18 residues long. Germline V gene sequence: CDR1 ENHRY, CDR2 SYGVKD. The CDR3, as DNA: TGTGCCACGTCGAGGCTAGCGGGGGCTACCCCTAGCACAGATACGCAGTATTTT. It translates to CATSRLAGATPSTDTQYF.

This clonotype was detected ten times or more. J is TRBJ2-1 and V is TRBV2; 9 bases fit TRBD2. Unmatched junction bases numbered 10, after V lost 4 bases and J lost 6 bases. CDR1 SNHLY and CDR2 FYNNEI come from the germline V gene. CDR3 length equals 16 residues. This CDR3 reads CASSGPSGVGGNEQFF. The CDR3 DNA follows: TGTGCCAGCAGTGGCCCTAGCGGGGTAGGGGGCAATGAGCAGTTCTTC.

The chain couples TRBV20-1 to TRBJ2-3; the match to TRBD2 covers 10 bases. The V gene's germline CDR1 is DFQATT and CDR2 SNEGSKA (reference sequence). The CDR3 extends over 16 amino acids. Trimming at V came to 1 base and at J to 5 bases, leaving 9 bases not matched to a gene. The chain's CDR3 is CSARGGLAGAGDTQYF. In nucleotides, the CDR3 is TGCAGTGCTAGAGGAGGTCTAGCGGGAGCGGGAGATACGCAGTATTTT.

The V call is TRBV3-1, the J call TRBJ2-1; a weak D match, TRBD2 (5 bases). CDR1 is LGHDT and CDR2 is YNNKEL in the germline V gene (reference sequence). Trimming took 4 bases from V and 9 from J, leaving 19 bases between them. The CDR3 runs to 15 residues. CDR3 sequence reads: CASSLSRGSKSEQFF. In DNA form, the CDR3 reads TGTGCCAGCAGCCTCTCCCGGGGATCCAAAAGTGAGCAGTTCTTC.

This clonotype was seen many times. The chain is built from TRBV20-1 and TRBJ2-7, with TRBD2 identical over 10 bases. The V gene's germline CDR1 is DFQATT and CDR2 SNEGSKA (reference sequence). This CDR3 contains 15 residues. V was clipped by 5 bases and J by 0 bases; unmatched bases: 7. CDR3 region: CSARKLAGTSYEQYF. For the CDR3, the DNA is TGCAGTGCTCGAAAACTAGCGGGAACCTCCTACGAGCAGTACTTC.

A note on this clonotype: The junction does not match germline at one end; this may be a read error. This chain links TRBV12-3 or TRBV12-4 with TRBJ2-5; 12 positions match TRBD2. The CDR3 has 19 residues. CDR3 nucleotide sequence: TGTGCCAGCTGTTTCGCTGCGTACCTAGCGGGGGGGCTCCAAGAGACCCAGTACTTC. Its protein product is CASCFAAYLAGGLQETQYF.

The chain joins TRBV5-4 to TRBJ2-5; D tentatively fits TRBD1 or TRBD2 (5 bases each). V lost 0 bases and J lost 5, with 14 bases in between. This CDR3 contains 15 residues. Per the germline V gene, CDR1 is SGHNT and CDR2 is YYREEE (reference sequence). CDR3 DNA sequence: TGTGCCAGCAGCTTGGAGTGGGGGTTTGGTGAGACCCAGTACTTC. This codes for CASSLEWGFGETQYF.

Ten or more counts support this clonotype. The DNA of the CDR3 is TGTGCCAGCAGTTTCCCGGATGTGACAGTGAACACTGAAGCTTTCTTT. This translates into CASSFPDVTVNTEAFF. The J gene is TRBJ1-1, the V gene TRBV28, with D maybe TRBD1 (5 bases). V was cut by 3 bases and J by 0 bases, with 14 bases left in between. There are 16 residues in the CDR3. The germline V gene encodes CDR1 MDHEN and CDR2 SYDVKM.